In this sample, the clone carrying this TCR beta chain turned up a few times. As yet, its antigen is unknown. Documented treatment: approximately nine-day PBMC culture with coronavirus spike peptide pools or control peptides (ViraFEST assay). Once obtained from cultured CD4+ T cells, the DNA was sequenced using the Oncomine TCR Beta short-read assay. TCRdb independently ran MiXCR on the PCR reads; one entry per CDR3 protein. This table holds 20,000 to 25,000 distinct CDR3 sequences, roughly 33% found once. This sample is part of a study of vaccination and CD4 T cells after COVID-19. Background on the study: Recovered patients in the cohort numbered six men and four women, two of them Hispanic.

CDR3 length equals 11 residues. The V and J ends lost 8 bases and 2 bases respectively, with 6 bases between them. Germline CDR1 SEHNR, CDR2 FQNEAQ (reference sequence). Study-level points and caveats: With convalescent patients, a median about 84% of reactive clones emerged solely after vaccination.

V usage is TRBV7-9 and J usage is TRBJ1-2; unclear D gene. The source material was cultured CD4+ T cells from blood. The TCR originated in a human donor with COVID-19. The CDR3: CASETNYGYTF. The CDR3, as DNA: TGTGCCAGCGAGACAAACTATGGCTACACCTTC.